Listed here is a single TCR beta chain. Its cognate antigen is unknown. Researchers reported sorting CD4+ naive, central memory, regulatory and stem cell-like memory cells via CD45RO/CCR7/CD25/CD127/CD95/CD27. Deletions cut 0 bases from V and 2 bases from J, with 7 bases between. This CDR3 has 14 amino acids. CDR1 MNHEY and CDR2 SVGAGI come from the germline V gene. Reverse transcription of all isolated RNA meant that expressed TCRB transcripts were sequenced. The table came from immunoSEQ multiplex PCR; TCRdb's copy has only in-frame clones and leaves some out. Among some 230,000 clones listed, about 10% were seen once. The sample originates from a study of beta chain features in type 1 diabetes. Overall study results and limits: Shorter templates might be favored by PCR, and equally so in patients and in controls. Diminished insertions and augmented deletions at VDJ junctions characterized type 1 diabetes patients. People with Type 1 diabetes carried modestly yet significantly shorter TCRB CDR3s in all four CD4+ subsets.

The chain is built from TRBV6-5 and TRBJ2-5; TRBD2 might be the D (5 bases). The TCR originated in a woman aged 18-29 years in good health. Sequenced material: naive CD4+ T cells from blood. CDR3 sequence: CASSYSPGQETQYF. CDR3 bases: TGTGCCAGCAGTTACTCTCCGGGACAAGAGACCCAGTACTTC.